This T cell receptor (beta chain) was identified during a study of T cell responses to AZD1222 COVID-19 vaccine. This table comes from immunoSEQ multiplex PCR, and its TCRdb copy is limited to in-frame clones, with some not included. The table records around 33,000 clones, about nine tenths of them present only once. Germline values: CDR1 MNHEY, CDR2 SVGAGI. The V gene lost 6 bases and the J gene lost 7 bases, with 9 bases spanning the gap. The CDR3 is 12 amino acids. The sample here was peripheral blood, taken on day 0 of AZD1222 vaccination. The chain couples TRBV6-5 to TRBJ2-2, with D maybe TRBD2 (6 bases). The clonotype was recovered from an adult in good health. The CDR3 region is CASSLGGGELFF. In DNA form, the CDR3 reads TGTGCCAGCAGCCTCGGGGGCGGGGAGCTGTTTTTT.